This is a list of T cell receptor beta chains from one sample in a study of shared clonotypes between healthy human individuals. Here immunoSEQ multiplex PCR was the method, and the copy in TCRdb shows in-frame clones only, minus some. The top ten hold under 2% of the sample, which has about 2.2 million clones, just under 95% seen once. Source material: naive CD8+ T cells from PBMCs. The origin of the receptors is a man aged 18-30 years in good health. Some clones in this sample may be carry-over from other donors' samples. Both conserved end residues are part of each CDR3. The D gene is left open where the match is weak. A clone size is listed for some rows: how often the clone was seen (once, few, many), or a class if it is expanded.

TRBJ2-7 | TRBV7-9 | TRBD2 | - | TGTGCCAGCAGCACGTGGGGGACTAGCGGATCCAAGAGCTCCTACGAGCAGTACTTC | CASSTWGTSGSKSSYEQYF
TRBJ2-1 | TRBV27 | TRBD2 | - | TGTGCCAGCAGTTTACGCCCCGGCAGGGCGGGACTAGCGGACAATGAGCAGTTCTTC | CASSLRPGRAGLADNEQFF
TRBJ1-3 | TRBV7-9 | - | - | TGTGCCAGCAGTCAGGGGACAGGAAACACCATATATTTT | CASSQGTGNTIYF
TRBJ2-7 | TRBV25-1 | TRBD1 | - | TGTGCCAGCAGAGAAACAGGGGGCACCGGGCAGTACTTC | CASRETGGTGQYF
TRBJ2-7 | TRBV4-1 | TRBD2 | - | TGCGCCAGCAGCCAACCCGGGAGGGCTTACGAGCAGTACTTC | CASSQPGRAYEQYF
TRBJ2-1 | TRBV28 | - | - | TGTGCCAGCAGTTTACCACCGGGACTGAGCAGGGACTTAGGACCCAATGAGCAGTTCTTC | CASSLPPGLSRDLGPNEQFF
TRBJ2-3 | TRBV28 | - | - | TGTGCCAGCAGTTTAGGTTTAGGCACAGATACGCAGTATTTT | CASSLGLGTDTQYF
TRBJ1-1 | TRBV7-9 | TRBD1 | - | TGTGCCAGCAGCTTAGAGGGTTGGACAGGGGAGGGTTGGGACACTGAAGCTTTCTTT | CASSLEGWTGEGWDTEAFF
TRBJ1-3 | TRBV6-1 | - | - | TGTGCCAGCAGTGAAGCCGCCCCCTCAGTTGTCTCTGGAAACACCATATATTTT | CASSEAAPSVVSGNTIYF
TRBJ2-2 | TRBV29-1 | - | few | TGCAGCGTGCCCGGGCAGCCCAGCACCGGGGAGCTGTTTTTT | CSVPGQPSTGELFF
TRBJ2-1 | TRBV4-3 | TRBD1 | - | TGCGCCAGCAGCTACCGGGACAGTCTGTCCAATGAGCAGTTCTTC | CASSYRDSLSNEQFF
TRBJ2-5 | TRBV27 | - | - | TGTGCCAGCAGTTTAAACTGGCGGGCCCTGCAAGAGACCCAGTACTTC | CASSLNWRALQETQYF
TRBJ2-3 | TRBV7-9 | - | once | TGTGCCAGCAGCTTGACGGAGGTGGATACGCAGTATTTT | CASSLTEVDTQYF
TRBJ2-3 | TRBV5-1 | - | - | TGCGCCAGCAGCTTGGATCCAGCCGTGGGAGATACGCAGTATTTT | CASSLDPAVGDTQYF
TRBJ2-2 | TRBV4-3 | TRBD2 | - | TGCGCCAGCAGCCAAATCGCTAGCGGAAACACCGGGGAGCTGTTTTTT | CASSQIASGNTGELFF
TRBJ1-1 | TRBV19 | - | - | TGTGCCAGTAGTATCGGGGGCCGAAACACTGAAGCTTTCTTT | CASSIGGRNTEAFF
TRBJ1-4 | TRBV5-1 | - | - | TGCGCCAGCAGCTTAGGATGGCAGGGAGGGGAAAAACTGTTTTTT | CASSLGWQGGEKLFF
TRBJ2-3 | TRBV29-1 | TRBD1 | - | TGCAGCGCCAATGGGCAGGGGGTTTTCACAGATACGCAGTATTTT | CSANGQGVFTDTQYF
TRBJ1-4 | TRBV28 | TRBD1 | few | TGTGCCAGCATAGGGACAGGCAATGAAAAACTGTTTTTT | CASIGTGNEKLFF
TRBJ2-7 | TRBV21-1 | - | - | TGTGCCAGCGGGGGACGCTACGAGCAGTACTTC | CASGGRYEQYF
TRBJ1-1 | TRBV19 | - | - | TGTGCCAGTAGTATGATGGCCGTGGGGCGGAACACTGAAGCTTTCTTT | CASSMMAVGRNTEAFF
TRBJ2-7 | TRBV29-1 | TRBD2 | - | TGCAGCGTTGAATTGGCCACCGCCGGGAGGGCGTACGAGCAGTACTTC | CSVELATAGRAYEQYF
TRBJ2-7 | TRBV9 | - | - | TGTGCCAGCAGCCCCGGGGGCTCCCTAATCAGTTACGAGCAGTACTTC | CASSPGGSLISYEQYF
TRBJ2-7 | TRBV6-6 | - | - | TGTGCCAGCAGCCTCGTGACCTACGAGCAGTACTTC | CASSLVTYEQYF
TRBJ1-1 | TRBV27 | - | - | TGTGCCAGCAGTTTAGAGTGGGGAAGCACTGAAGCTTTCTTT | CASSLEWGSTEAFF
TRBJ1-3 | TRBV14 | - | - | TGTGCCAGCAGCCAAGAAGGAGTTAGCTTGTATGGAAACACCATATATTTT | CASSQEGVSLYGNTIYF
TRBJ2-2 | TRBV6-5 | - | once | TGTGCCAGCAGTTACACTCCCACCGGGGAGCTGTTTTTT | CASSYTPTGELFF
TRBJ2-1 | TRBV13 | TRBD2 | - | TGTGCCAGCAGCCTTAGCGGGACTCAGCAGTTCTTC | CASSLSGTQQFF
TRBJ2-5 | TRBV7-3 | - | - | TGTGCCAGCAGCTCCTCGGACAGCAGTGATGAGACCCAGTACTTC | CASSSSDSSDETQYF
TRBJ2-7 | TRBV5-1 | - | - | TGCGCCAGCAGTGGAGGAACCTACGAGCAGTACTTC | CASSGGTYEQYF
TRBJ2-3 | TRBV6-5 | - | - | TGTGCCAGCGCGGACAGATTCACAGATACGCAGTATTTT | CASADRFTDTQYF
TRBJ2-1 | TRBV9 | TRBD2 | - | TGTGCCAGCACCTCCGTCGGGGGGGCGGGGAATGAGCAGTTCTTC | CASTSVGGAGNEQFF
TRBJ1-1 | TRBV27 | - | once | TGTGCCAGCAGTTCGCTACCGGGACAAACTTTCACTGAAGCTTTCTTT | CASSSLPGQTFTEAFF
TRBJ1-2 | TRBV13 | - | - | TGTGCCAGCAGCGCCGGATCGGGGGGCTACACCTTC | CASSAGSGGYTF
TRBJ2-7 | TRBV5-1 | - | - | TGCGCCAGCAGCGTCTTCCGGGACGGATTCTACGAGCAGTACTTC | CASSVFRDGFYEQYF
TRBJ2-7 | TRBV5-4 | TRBD2 | - | TGTGCCAGCAGCGCGTTAGCGGGAGGAACCTACGAGCAGTACTTC | CASSALAGGTYEQYF
TRBJ1-1 | TRBV27 | - | - | TGTGCCAGCAGTTTATCCGTCCGACGGGACACTGAAGCTTTCTTT | CASSLSVRRDTEAFF
TRBJ2-5 | TRBV7-9 | TRBD1 | - | TGTGCCAGCAGCCCAACCCCGGACAGGGGAAAACAAGAGACCCAGTACTTC | CASSPTPDRGKQETQYF
TRBJ1-3 | TRBV28 | - | - | TGTGCCAGCAGTACAAATACAGGTCGAGCTGGAAACACCATATATTTT | CASSTNTGRAGNTIYF
TRBJ1-1 | TRBV5-6 | - | - | TGTGCCAGCAGCTTGGCTGAGGTTAACACTGAAGCTTTCTTT | CASSLAEVNTEAFF
TRBJ2-3 | TRBV6-5 | - | once | TGTGCCAGCAGTTACCACTCAACCAATACGCAGTATTTT | CASSYHSTNTQYF
TRBJ2-1 | TRBV6-6 | - | - | TGTGCCAGCAGCCCGAAGGGGGGAGCCTACAATGAGCAGTTCTTC | CASSPKGGAYNEQFF
TRBJ2-1 | TRBV18 | - | once | TGTGCCAGCTCACGGCGGGACAGAACAAATGAGCAGTTCTTC | CASSRRDRTNEQFF
TRBJ1-4 | TRBV21-1 | - | - | TGTTCCGGGGGGCGCAGGGGTGAAGAAAAACTGTTTTTT | CSGGRRGEEKLFF
TRBJ2-7 | TRBV14 | TRBD2 | - | TGTGCCAGCAGCCAAGACCAGCGGGAGTATCCCTACGAGCAGTACTTC | CASSQDQREYPYEQYF
TRBJ2-7 | TRBV7-3 | TRBD1 | - | TGTGCCAGCAGCTTAGTCGGGCAGGGACAGAACTACGAGCAGTATTTC | CASSLVGQGQNYEQYF
TRBJ2-7 | TRBV7-9 | - | - | TGTGCCAGCAGCCCTCCCGCGCGTTCCTACGAGCAGTACTTC | CASSPPARSYEQYF
TRBJ2-7 | TRBV6-5 | - | - | TGTGCCAGCAGTTACTCGTCAGGCCGCTCCTACGAGCAGTACTTC | CASSYSSGRSYEQYF